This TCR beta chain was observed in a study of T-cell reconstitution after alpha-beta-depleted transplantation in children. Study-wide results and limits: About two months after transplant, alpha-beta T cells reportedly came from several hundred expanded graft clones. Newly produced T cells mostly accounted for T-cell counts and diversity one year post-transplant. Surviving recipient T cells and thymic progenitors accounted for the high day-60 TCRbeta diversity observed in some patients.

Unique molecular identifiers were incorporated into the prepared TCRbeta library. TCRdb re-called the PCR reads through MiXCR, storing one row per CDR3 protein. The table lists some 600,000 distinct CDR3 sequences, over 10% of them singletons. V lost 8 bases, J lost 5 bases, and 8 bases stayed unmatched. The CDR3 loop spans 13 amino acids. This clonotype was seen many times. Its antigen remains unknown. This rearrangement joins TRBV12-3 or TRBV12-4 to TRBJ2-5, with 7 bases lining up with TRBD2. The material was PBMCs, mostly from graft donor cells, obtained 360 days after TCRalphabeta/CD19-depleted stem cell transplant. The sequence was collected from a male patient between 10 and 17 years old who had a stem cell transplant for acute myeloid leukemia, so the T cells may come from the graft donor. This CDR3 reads CASGLGVMETQYF. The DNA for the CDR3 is TGTGCCAGCGGACTAGGGGTAATGGAGACCCAGTACTTC.